A few counts support the clone carrying this T cell receptor beta chain. Sequencing used immunoSEQ multiplex PCR; TCRdb keeps in-frame clones, though not all of them. The data hold under 50,000 clones, with around 70% observed a single time. These data belong to a study of blood T cell repertoires in COVID-19. The CDR3 runs 16 residues. The V and J ends lost 8 bases and 0 bases, in that order; junction bases with no gene match: 13. Germline V lookup: CDR1 GTSNPN, CDR2 SVGIG (reference sequence). The chain carries TRBV30 and TRBJ1-2, with 9 bases fitting TRBD1. The sample comprised peripheral blood. This clonotype was sampled from an elderly man with acute or convalescent COVID-19. The CDR3 is CAAYRDRAITNYGYTF. The CDR3 DNA reads as TGTGCCGCATACCGGGACAGGGCCATAACTAACTATGGCTACACCTTC.